The clone carrying this T cell receptor beta chain was observed a handful of times. The antigen remains undetermined. This entry comes from a study of T cell repertoires in cytomegalovirus infection. Study-level background: Public TCR beta signature analysis indicated the presence of both CMV infection and matching HLA type.

Findings and caveats of the study: There were carriers of CMV plus the relevant HLA, and cumulative public TCR beta family frequency identified them. The ex vivo response was dominated by HLA-C-restricted CMV-specific TCR beta clonotypes.

TCRdb reanalysed the reads using MiXCR and keeps one entry per CDR3 protein. The table includes nearly 700,000 distinct CDR3 sequences, approximately 33% detected once. Germline-derived CDR1 and CDR2 are SGHAT and FQNNGV. The CDR3 has 13 residues. Between the trimmed V and J ends, which lost 5 bases and 3 bases, there was a span of 10 bases. The sequencing here drew on cultured PBMCs, taken from culture after CMV antigen stimulation. The TCR sequence derives from a human donor in good health (CMV status not recorded). Some clones in this sample may be carry-over from other donors' samples. The rearrangement links TRBV11-2 to TRBJ1-1; no clear D. Here the CDR3 reads CASSSNRDTEAFF. CDR3 DNA: TGTGCCAGCAGCAGCAATCGGGACACTGAAGCTTTCTTT. Full variable domain (rest looked up from reference TRBV11-2 and TRBJ1-1): EAGVAQSPRYKIIEKRQSVAFWCNPISGHATLYWYQQILGQGPKLLIQFQNNGVVDDSQLPKDRFSAERLKGVDSTLKIQPAKLEDSAVYLCASSSNRDTEAFFGQGTRLTVV.